This is a list of T cell receptor beta chains from one sample in a study of metastatic and nonmetastatic thyroid tumors. Through MiXCR, TCRdb re-clonotyped the PCR reads. The sample holds about 22,000 clones, more than 20% seen once. Material for sequencing was blood. These receptors originate from a male donor with papillary thyroid cancer or a benign thyroid nodule (not recorded which). Some clones in this sample may be carry-over from other donors' samples. The CDR3 runs from the conserved cysteine through the conserved F or W. A D gene is named only where the DNA matches it firmly. A row's size may be missing; if present it is once, few, many or a size class.

medium-sized	.	TRBV6-1	TRBJ2-2	CASRAYMNTGELFF	TGTGCCAGCAGGGCTTACATGAACACCGGGGAGCTGTTTTTT
many	TRBD1	TRBV7-2	TRBJ2-3	CASVRGPTDTQYF	TGTGCCAGCGTCAGGGGGCCCACAGATACGCAGTATTTT
many	.	TRBV30	TRBJ2-5	CAWSHHQEYQETQYF	TGTGCCTGGAGTCACCACCAAGAGTACCAAGAGACCCAGTACTTC
.	.	TRBV20-1	TRBJ2-2	CSARYRASTWELFF	TGCAGTGCTAGGTACAGGGCAAGCACCTGGGAGCTGTTTTTT
.	.	TRBV30	TRBJ2-5	CAWSLSGAETRYF	TGTGCCTGGAGTTTATCCGGGGCGGAGACCCGGTACTTC
.	TRBD1	TRBV11-1	TRBJ2-1	CASSPSSGTGGDNEQFF	TGTGCCAGCAGCCCATCATCCGGGACAGGGGGGGACAATGAGCAGTTCTTC
.	TRBD2	TRBV20-1	TRBJ2-2	CSASAGRVAGELFF	TGCAGTGCTAGTGCAGGGAGGGTGGCCGGTGAGCTGTTTTTT
few	TRBD1	TRBV28	TRBJ1-5	CASSLTGTGPRGSNQPQHF	TGTGCCAGCAGTTTAACTGGGACAGGGCCTCGAGGAAGCAATCAGCCCCAGCATTTT
.	.	TRBV20-1	TRBJ1-1	CSARGDNLVNTEAFF	TGCAGTGCGAGAGGGGACAACCTTGTGAACACTGAAGCTTTCTTT
few	TRBD1	TRBV7-8	TRBJ2-1	CAISVQGTPISEQFF	TGTGCCATCAGCGTACAGGGGACGCCGATCAGTGAGCAGTTCTTC
many	.	TRBV7-9	TRBJ2-5	CASSEQGYLGETQYF	TGTGCCAGCAGCGAACAGGGATACTTGGGAGAGACCCAGTACTTC
many	.	TRBV7-2	TRBJ2-3	CASSLTGRGMTDTQYF	TGTGCCAGCAGCTTAACGGGACGAGGTATGACAGATACGCAGTATTTT
few	.	TRBV11-2	TRBJ2-3	CASSLISSDPDTQYF	TGTGCCAGCAGCTTAATATCTAGCGATCCAGATACGCAGTATTTT
few	.	TRBV12-3/TRBV12-4	TRBJ1-5	CASSSTGRNQPQHF	TGTGCCAGCAGTTCTACAGGCCGCAATCAGCCCCAGCATTTT
few	.	TRBV12-3/TRBV12-4	TRBJ2-5	CASIPGSWETQYF	TGTGCCAGCATACCCGGAAGTTGGGAGACCCAGTACTTC
many	.	TRBV10-3	TRBJ1-6	CAISEGRGAFSDSPLHF	TGTGCCATCAGTGAGGGGCGGGGGGCCTTTTCGGATTCACCCCTCCACTTT
.	.	TRBV7-6	TRBJ2-5	CASSLETIRETQYF	TGTGCCAGCAGCTTAGAGACGATTCGGGAGACCCAGTACTTC
.	TRBD2	TRBV20-1	TRBJ2-3	CSALGGLAGCGDTQYF	TGCAGTGCCCTGGGAGGCTTAGCGGGGTGTGGAGATACGCAGTATTTT
.	TRBD2	TRBV6-1	TRBJ2-2	CASSSTSGGGELFF	TGTGCCAGCAGTTCGACTAGCGGCGGCGGGGAGCTGTTTTTT
many	.	TRBV5-8	TRBJ2-2	CASSPLVSTGELFF	TGTGCCAGCAGCCCTCTGGTGAGCACCGGGGAGCTGTTTTTT
.	.	TRBV5-1	TRBJ2-7	CASSLGRWGEQYF	TGCGCCAGCAGTTTGGGCCGCTGGGGCGAGCAGTACTTC
many	.	TRBV7-2	TRBJ2-5	CASSLTWGQETQYF	TGTGCCAGCAGCTTAACGTGGGGGCAAGAGACCCAGTACTTC
medium-sized	.	TRBV28	TRBJ1-1	CASSFGVDRPNTEAFF	TGTGCCAGCAGTTTTGGGGTGGACCGCCCAAACACTGAAGCTTTCTTT
many	TRBD1	TRBV11-2	TRBJ1-1	CASSLQGAGTEAFF	TGTGCCAGCAGCTTACAGGGGGCGGGGACTGAAGCTTTCTTT
.	TRBD1	TRBV5-1	TRBJ2-2	CASSLDGTGETGELFF	TGCGCCAGCAGCTTGGACGGGACAGGGGAAACCGGGGAGCTGTTTTTT
once	TRBD2	TRBV4-1	TRBJ2-7	CASSQASGRAGSSYEQYF	TGCGCCAGCAGCCAAGCTAGCGGGAGGGCCGGGAGCTCCTACGAGCAGTACTTC
.	.	TRBV2	TRBJ2-2	CASRHGYRVTKVLQYTGELFF	TGTGCCAGCAGGCACGGGTATCGGGTTACCAAAGTCCTCCAGTACACCGGGGAGCTGTTTTTT
many	.	TRBV18	TRBJ2-1	CASSPNGGGYNEQFF	TGTGCCAGCTCACCGAACGGGGGTGGGTACAATGAGCAGTTCTTC
.	.	TRBV11-2	TRBJ2-7	CASSWGREQYF	TGTGCCAGCAGCTGGGGCAGAGAGCAGTACTTC
.	.	TRBV20-1	TRBJ1-6	CSARNQGAGGNSPLHF	TGCAGTGCTAGAAACCAAGGGGCAGGAGGCAATTCACCCCTCCACTTT
many	.	TRBV11-3	TRBJ2-1	CASSLHGDGNEQFF	TGTGCCAGCAGCTTACACGGGGATGGGAATGAGCAGTTCTTC
few	.	TRBV12-3/TRBV12-4	TRBJ2-3	CASSLWNSPYTYF	TGTGCCAGCAGTTTATGGAACAGTCCTTACACATATTTT
.	.	TRBV15	TRBJ2-1	CATPGVSPEKKTLDYNEQFF	TGTGCCACCCCGGGGGTTAGCCCCGAAAAAAAAACCCTGGACTACAATGAGCAGTTCTTC